What follows describes a single T cell receptor (beta chain). Its antigen is not known. This record comes from a study of T cells in narcolepsy. In the study overall: Patients with NT1 or NT2 and healthy control donors were enrolled.

General study points: Comparing one patient's CSF and blood CD4+ clonotypes highlighted HCRT- and TRIB2-specific autoreactive clonotypes. Autoreactive clone sequences were missing from some blood memory CD4+ repertoires. Autoreactive clonotypes reportedly recurred in blood of same and different patients, not controls.

Data came from immunoSEQ multiplex PCR; TCRdb stores just in-frame clones and leaves some out. The profile covers over 10,000 clones, with around nine tenths appearing a single time and approximately 1.8% taken by the ten largest. With V trimmed by 6 bases and J by 4 bases, 7 bases remained unmatched. The CDR3 sequence is 15 residues long. From germline, CDR1 is SEHNR and CDR2 FQNEAQ (reference sequence). The sequence was collected from a human donor with narcolepsy. The sample taken for sequencing was CD45RA- memory CD4+ T cells from PBMCs. The V call is TRBV7-9, the J call TRBJ1-4, with 8 bases aligning to TRBD1. Written as DNA, the CDR3 is TGTGCCAGCAGTAGACAGGGGCAACTTAATGAAAAACTGTTTTTT. The encoded protein is CASSRQGQLNEKLFF.